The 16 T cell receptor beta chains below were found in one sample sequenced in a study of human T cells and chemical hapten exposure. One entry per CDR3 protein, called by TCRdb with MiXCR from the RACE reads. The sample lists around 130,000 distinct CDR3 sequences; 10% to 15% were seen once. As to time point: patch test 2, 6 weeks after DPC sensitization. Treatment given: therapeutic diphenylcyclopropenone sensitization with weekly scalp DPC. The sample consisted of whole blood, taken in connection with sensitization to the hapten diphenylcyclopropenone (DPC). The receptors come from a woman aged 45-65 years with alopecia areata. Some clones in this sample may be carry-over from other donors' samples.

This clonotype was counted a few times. CDR3 DNA sequence: TGTGCCAGCAGCCCCCGAGGGAGTACCTACAATGAGCAGTTCTTC. Amino acid sequence: CASSPRGSTYNEQFF. The V gene is TRBV7-3, the J gene TRBJ2-1; tentative D call: TRBD2 (5 bases). Trimming stripped 5 bases from V and 2 bases from J, with 13 bases between. This CDR3 is built from 15 residues. The V gene's germline CDR1 is SGHTA and CDR2 FQGTGA.

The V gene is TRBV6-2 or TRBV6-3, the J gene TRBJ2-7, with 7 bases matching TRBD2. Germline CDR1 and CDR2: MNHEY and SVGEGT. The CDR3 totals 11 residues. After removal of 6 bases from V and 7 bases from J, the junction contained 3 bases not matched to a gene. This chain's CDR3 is CASSWEGEQYF. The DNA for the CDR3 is TGTGCCAGCAGCTGGGAGGGGGAGCAGTACTTC.

CDR3 sequence: CASSWAGQQETQYF. As DNA, the CDR3 is TGCGCCAGCAGCTGGGCTGGGCAGCAAGAGACCCAGTACTTC. The chain joins TRBV5-1 to TRBJ2-5; the D is unclear. Trimming took 3 bases from V and 2 from J, leaving 11 bases between them. Looked up from germline, CDR1 is SGHRS and CDR2 is YFSETQ. The CDR3 totals 14 residues.

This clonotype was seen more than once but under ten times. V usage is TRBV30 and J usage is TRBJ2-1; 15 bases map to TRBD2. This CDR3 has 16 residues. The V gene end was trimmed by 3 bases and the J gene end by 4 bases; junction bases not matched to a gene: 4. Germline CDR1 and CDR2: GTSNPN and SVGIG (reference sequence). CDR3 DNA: TGTGCCTGGAGCCTCGGACTAGCGGGAGGGTACAATGAGCAGTTCTTC. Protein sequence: CAWSLGLAGGYNEQFF.

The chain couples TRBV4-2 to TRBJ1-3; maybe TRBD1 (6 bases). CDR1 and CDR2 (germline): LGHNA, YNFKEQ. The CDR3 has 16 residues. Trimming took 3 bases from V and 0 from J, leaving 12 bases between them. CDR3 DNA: TGTGCCAGCAGCCAGGACGACAGGAGCTCTGGAAACACCATATATTTT. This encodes CASSQDDRSSGNTIYF.

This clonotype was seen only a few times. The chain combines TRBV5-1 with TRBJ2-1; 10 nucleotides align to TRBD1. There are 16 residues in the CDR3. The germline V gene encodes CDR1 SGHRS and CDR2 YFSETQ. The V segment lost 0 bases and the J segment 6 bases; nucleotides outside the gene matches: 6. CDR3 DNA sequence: TGCGCCAGCAGCTTGGGGGACAGGGGATACGGCAATGAGCAGTTCTTC. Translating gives CASSLGDRGYGNEQFF.

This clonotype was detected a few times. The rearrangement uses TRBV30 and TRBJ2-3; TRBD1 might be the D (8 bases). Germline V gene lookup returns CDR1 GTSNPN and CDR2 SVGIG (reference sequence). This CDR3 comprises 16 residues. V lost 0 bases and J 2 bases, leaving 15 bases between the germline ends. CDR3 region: CAWSVQQGGPTDTQYF. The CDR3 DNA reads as TGTGCCTGGAGTGTACAACAGGGGGGGCCCACAGATACGCAGTATTTT.

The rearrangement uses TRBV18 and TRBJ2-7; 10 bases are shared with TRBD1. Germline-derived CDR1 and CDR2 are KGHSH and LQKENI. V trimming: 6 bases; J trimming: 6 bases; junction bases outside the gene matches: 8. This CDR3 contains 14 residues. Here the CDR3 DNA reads TGTGCCAGCTCGCCCGGGACAGGGGAGCCCGAGCAGTACTTC. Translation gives CASSPGTGEPEQYF.

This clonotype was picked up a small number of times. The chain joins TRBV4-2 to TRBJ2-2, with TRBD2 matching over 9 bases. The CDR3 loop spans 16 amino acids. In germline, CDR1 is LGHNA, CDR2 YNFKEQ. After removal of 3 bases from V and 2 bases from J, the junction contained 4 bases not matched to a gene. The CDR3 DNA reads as TGTGCCAGCAGCCAGGTACTAGCGGGCAACACCGGGGAGCTGTTTTTT. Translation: CASSQVLAGNTGELFF.

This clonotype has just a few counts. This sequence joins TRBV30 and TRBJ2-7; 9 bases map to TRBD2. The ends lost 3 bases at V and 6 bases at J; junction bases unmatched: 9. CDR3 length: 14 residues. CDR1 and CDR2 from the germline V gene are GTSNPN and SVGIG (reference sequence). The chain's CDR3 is CAWSRIAGAGEQYF. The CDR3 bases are TGTGCCTGGAGCCGGATAGCGGGAGCGGGCGAGCAGTACTTC.

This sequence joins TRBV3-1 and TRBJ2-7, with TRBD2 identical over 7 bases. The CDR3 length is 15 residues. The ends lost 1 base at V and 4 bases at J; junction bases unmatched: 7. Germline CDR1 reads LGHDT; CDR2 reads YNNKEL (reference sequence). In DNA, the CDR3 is TGTGCCAGCAGCCAAGTAGGTAGCGGGTTGTACGAGCAGTACTTC. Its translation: CASSQVGSGLYEQYF.

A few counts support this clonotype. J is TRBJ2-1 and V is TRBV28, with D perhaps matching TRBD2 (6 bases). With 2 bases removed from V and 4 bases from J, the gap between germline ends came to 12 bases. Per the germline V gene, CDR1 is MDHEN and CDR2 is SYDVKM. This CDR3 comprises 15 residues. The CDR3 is CASSLGGVLYNEQFF. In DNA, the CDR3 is TGTGCCAGCAGTTTAGGAGGGGTTCTTTACAATGAGCAGTTCTTC.

CDR3 protein: CASSTQGAHEQYF. As DNA, the CDR3 is TGTGCCAGCAGTACTCAGGGTGCCCACGAGCAGTACTTC. This chain links TRBV28 with TRBJ2-7; D perhaps matches TRBD1 (5 bases). The CDR3 contains 13 residues. The V gene lost 5 bases and the J gene lost 5 bases, with 13 bases spanning the gap. The germline CDR1 and CDR2 sequences are MDHEN and SYDVKM.

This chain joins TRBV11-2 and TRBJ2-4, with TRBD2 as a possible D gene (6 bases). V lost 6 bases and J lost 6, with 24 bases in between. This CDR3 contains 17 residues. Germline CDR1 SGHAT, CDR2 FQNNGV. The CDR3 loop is CASRGIRTARGGNIQYF. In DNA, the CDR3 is TGTGCCAGCAGGGGGATACGAACAGCCCGGGGAGGAAACATTCAGTACTTC.

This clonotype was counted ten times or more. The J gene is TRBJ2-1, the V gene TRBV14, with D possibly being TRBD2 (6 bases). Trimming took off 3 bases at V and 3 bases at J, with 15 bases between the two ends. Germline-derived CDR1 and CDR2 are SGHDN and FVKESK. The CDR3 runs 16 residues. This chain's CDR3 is CASSHEGGPFYNEQFF. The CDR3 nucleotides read TGTGCCAGCAGCCACGAAGGAGGGCCTTTCTACAATGAGCAGTTCTTC.

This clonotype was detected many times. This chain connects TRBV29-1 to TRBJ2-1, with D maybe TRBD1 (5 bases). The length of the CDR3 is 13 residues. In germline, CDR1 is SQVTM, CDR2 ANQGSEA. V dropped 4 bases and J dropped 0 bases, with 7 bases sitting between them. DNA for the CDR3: TGCAGCGTTGGGGGCAGCTCCTACAATGAGCAGTTCTTC. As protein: CSVGGSSYNEQFF.